The 31 T cell receptor beta chains below come from one sample, sequenced in a study of OX40 agonist ivuxolimab in advanced cancers. Profiled with immunoSEQ multiplex PCR; TCRdb holds only in-frame clones, not every one. The table has roughly 45,000 clones, 84% seen once; the top ten hold 15%. This specimen was CD4+ or CD8+ T cells sorted from blood, taken in a trial of the OX40 agonist ivuxolimab. The receptors shown here come from an adult with an advanced solid tumor such as melanoma, head and neck, liver or kidney cancer.

The genes are TRBV7-9 and TRBJ1-4, with D unresolved. Germline loops: CDR1 SEHNR, CDR2 FQNEAQ (reference sequence). This CDR3 region has 15 residues. The V end lost 6 bases, the J end lost 4 bases, and 15 bases lay between the germline ends. CDR3 sequence: CASRDTGSHNEKLFF. The CDR3 DNA is TGTGCCAGCAGAGACACCGGGTCACATAATGAAAAACTGTTTTTT.

The chain is built from TRBV9 and TRBJ2-1; TRBD1 matches at 8 bases. The CDR3 is made up of 16 amino acids. V lost 3 bases to trimming and J lost 0 bases; unmatched junction nucleotides: 5. CDR1 is SGDLS, CDR2 YYNGEE, per germline. The CDR3, as DNA: TGTGCCAGCAGCGCGGGGACAGGCAGCTCCTACAATGAGCAGTTCTTC. It codes for CASSAGTGSSYNEQFF.

This clone is medium-sized (0.01 to 0.1%) by share. The chain joins TRBV7-9 to TRBJ2-7, with 9 positions matching TRBD1. Germline values: CDR1 SEHNR, CDR2 FQNEAQ (reference sequence). Germline trimming cut 5 bases from V and 2 bases from J; bases unmatched to any gene: 4. The CDR3 runs to 14 residues. CDR3 in amino acids: CASSTWDRAYEQYF. The CDR3 DNA reads as TGTGCCAGCAGCACCTGGGACAGGGCCTACGAGCAGTACTTC.

The chain joins TRBV13 to TRBJ2-3, with D unresolved. The V end lost 8 bases, the J end lost 0 bases, and 6 bases lay between the germline ends. Germline assignment: CDR1 PRHDT and CDR2 FYEKMQ (reference sequence). The CDR3 is 12 residues long. This CDR3 reads CASRTSTDTQYF. For the CDR3, the DNA is TGTGCCAGCCGAACTAGCACAGATACGCAGTATTTT. The full variable domain, its missing parts supplied by reference TRBV13 and TRBJ2-3, is AAGVIQSPRHLIKEKRETATLKCYPIPRHDTVYWYQQGPGQDPQFLISFYEKMQSDKGSIPDRFSAQQFSDYHSELNMSSLELGDSALYFCASRTSTDTQYFGPGTRLTVL.

This chain joins TRBV2 and TRBJ2-7, with D perhaps matching TRBD2 (5 bases). The length of the CDR3 is 15 residues. Germline V gives CDR1 SNHLY, CDR2 FYNNEI. Deletions cut 6 bases from V and 3 bases from J, with 18 bases between. The CDR3 loop reads CASSQDLVGDYEQYF. The CDR3 nucleotides are TGTGCCAGCAGCCAAGATCTAGTGGGAGACTACGAGCAGTACTTC.

This rearrangement joins TRBV4-1 to TRBJ2-1; no definite D call. CDR3 length equals 13 residues. Trimming left V 0 bases short and J 7 bases short, with 7 bases between. CDR1 is MGHRA and CDR2 is YSYEKL in the germline V gene. The CDR3 region has the DNA TGCGCCAGCAGCCAAGAACGGTGGAATGAGCAGTTCTTC. This sequence encodes CASSQERWNEQFF.

This sequence joins TRBV4-3 and TRBJ2-3; D may be TRBD1 (5 bases). Trimming stripped 0 bases from V and 4 bases from J, with 11 bases between. In germline, CDR1 is LGHNA, CDR2 YSLEER. This CDR3 is built from 15 residues. CDR3 sequence: CASSQEPGFSDTQYF. The DNA of the CDR3 is TGCGCCAGCAGCCAAGAACCAGGGTTTTCAGATACGCAGTATTTT.

V is TRBV4-1 and J is TRBJ2-3, with unresolved D. CDR1 and CDR2 from the germline V gene are MGHRA and YSYEKL. CDR3 length: 14 amino acids. Between the trimmed V and J ends, which lost 0 bases and 4 bases, there was a span of 8 bases. CDR3 DNA: TGCGCCAGCAGCCAAGATCGGAGCCCAGATACGCAGTATTTT. Translated: CASSQDRSPDTQYF.

The chain carries TRBV7-9 and TRBJ1-1; D is uncertain. The CDR3 has 16 residues. Trimming removed 2 bases at V and 3 bases at J, with 16 bases between. From germline, CDR1 is SEHNR and CDR2 FQNEAQ (reference sequence). As DNA, the CDR3 is TGTGCCAGCAGCTTATCGACGGCGCTTTGGGACACTGAAGCTTTCTTT. Translated: CASSLSTALWDTEAFF.

The chain carries TRBV5-1 and TRBJ2-1; the match to TRBD2 covers 10 bases. This CDR3 is built from 14 residues. CDR1 and CDR2 (germline): SGHRS, YFSETQ. Trimming took 7 bases from V and 9 from J; bases not matched to a gene: 10. The CDR3 here is CASEAGGPSIEQFF. CDR3 nucleotide sequence: TGCGCCAGCGAAGCGGGGGGGCCTTCAATTGAGCAGTTCTTC. The full variable domain, completed using reference TRBV5-1 and TRBJ2-1, is KAGVTQTPRYLIKTRGQQVTLSCSPISGHRSVSWYQQTPGQGLQFLFEYFSETQRNKGNFPGRFSGRQFSNSRSEMNVSTLELGDSALYLCASEAGGPSIEQFFGPGTRLTVL.

The chain links TRBV5-1 to TRBJ2-7, with TRBD2 as a possible D gene (5 bases). This CDR3 spans 12 amino acids. The germline V and J ends were trimmed by 5 bases and 7 bases, with 13 bases remaining between them. Germline loops: CDR1 SGHRS, CDR2 YFSETQ. The CDR3 region has the DNA TGCGCCAGCAGGGACGGAGAGGGAGAGCAGTACTTC. It codes for CASRDGEGEQYF.

V gene TRBV5-1 combines with J gene TRBJ2-1; D is undetermined. Germline CDR1 and CDR2: SGHRS and YFSETQ. V lost 0 bases, J lost 10 bases, and 5 bases lay in between. CDR3 size: 11 residues. This CDR3 is CASSLGQEQFF. CDR3 DNA sequence: TGCGCCAGCAGCTTGGGGCAGGAGCAGTTCTTC.

The chain employs TRBV5-6 and TRBJ2-7; 7 bases align to TRBD2. The CDR3 has 16 amino acids. J gave up 3 bases and V 0 bases, and 9 bases lay outside the gene matches. Germline assignment: CDR1 SGHDT and CDR2 YYEEEE. As DNA, the CDR3 is TGTGCCAGCAGCTTGGCTCCGGGACTACTGCACTACGAGCAGTACTTC. This sequence encodes CASSLAPGLLHYEQYF.

The table lists this clone with a count of one. This chain connects TRBV4-3 to TRBJ2-1; TRBD2 matches 8 bases. CDR3 length equals 16 residues. Germline values: CDR1 LGHNA, CDR2 YSLEER. The V and J ends lost 0 bases and 6 bases, in that order; junction bases with no gene match: 7. CDR3 loop: CASSQDWGLEINEQFF. As DNA, the CDR3 is TGCGCCAGCAGCCAAGATTGGGGACTAGAAATCAATGAGCAGTTCTTC.

The chain employs TRBV27 and TRBJ1-4; no firm D call. This CDR3 spans 16 amino acids. V gave up 2 bases and J gave up 11 bases, with 21 bases separating them. Germline CDR1 MNHEY, CDR2 SMNVEV (reference sequence). The chain's CDR3 is CASSLVIAGSAWKLFF. The CDR3 DNA reads TGTGCCAGCAGTTTAGTTATCGCGGGCTCGGCATGGAAACTGTTTTTT.

This clone ranks as medium-sized. This sequence joins TRBV7-9 and TRBJ2-6, with D possibly being TRBD2 (5 bases). This CDR3 spans 18 amino acids. Germline lookup yields CDR1 SEHNR and CDR2 FQNEAQ (reference sequence). Trimming removed 4 bases at V and 1 base at J, with 17 bases between. The CDR3 loop reads CASSSDFRGLSGANVLTF. The CDR3 region has the DNA TGTGCCAGCAGCTCGGACTTTCGGGGATTGTCTGGGGCCAACGTCCTGACTTTC.

The chain employs TRBV19 and TRBJ2-7, with D hard to call. The germline CDR1 and CDR2 sequences are LNHDA and SQIVND (reference sequence). Between the trimmed V and J ends, which lost 6 bases and 5 bases, there was a span of 11 bases. CDR3 length: 12 residues. CDR3 in DNA: TGTGCCAGTAGAACCCCGCAGAACGAGCAGTACTTC. Its translation: CASRTPQNEQYF.

The chain carries TRBV5-6 and TRBJ2-7; D unresolved. With 4 bases removed from V and 0 bases from J, the gap between germline ends came to 11 bases. The CDR3 contains 14 residues. Per germline, CDR1 SGHDT and CDR2 YYEEEE. The CDR3 here is CASSLDPASYEQYF. In DNA form, the CDR3 reads TGTGCCAGCAGCCTGGACCCAGCCTCCTACGAGCAGTACTTC. The variable domain in full, completed from reference TRBV5-6 and TRBJ2-7, reads DAGVTQSPTHLIKTRGQQVTLRCSPKSGHDTVSWYQQALGQGPQFIFQYYEEEERQRGNFPDRFSGHQFPNYSSELNVNALLLGDSALYLCASSLDPASYEQYFGPGTRLTVT.

This clone showed up just once. The J gene is TRBJ2-1, the V gene TRBV7-6; D perhaps matches TRBD2 (5 bases). Germline-derived CDR1 and CDR2 are SGHVS and FNYEAQ. Trimming removed 2 bases at V and 4 bases at J, with 12 bases between. The CDR3 totals 15 residues. CDR3 bases: TGTGCCAGCAGCTTAAACGCGGGCCGATACAATGAGCAGTTCTTC. Translation gives CASSLNAGRYNEQFF.

The chain joins TRBV6-1 to TRBJ1-5; 8 nucleotides agree with TRBD1. The germline CDR1 and CDR2 sequences are MNHNS and SASEGT. V shed 11 bases, J shed 0 bases, and the junction held 6 bases outside the gene matches. The CDR3 consists of 14 residues. The CDR3 sequence is CAGGTGDSNQPQHF. The CDR3 bases are TGTGCCGGCGGGACAGGCGATAGCAATCAGCCCCAGCATTTT.

DNA of the CDR3: TGTGCCAGCAGACACGGACAGGGGAACACCGGGGAGCTGTTTTTT. As protein: CASRHGQGNTGELFF. This chain joins TRBV6-5 and TRBJ2-2, with 8 bases lining up with TRBD1. V dropped 6 bases and J dropped 1; count of bases not matched to a gene: 4. Germline CDR1 is MNHEY and CDR2 is SVGAGI. This CDR3 has 15 amino acids.

The V gene is TRBV5-8, the J gene TRBJ1-5, with TRBD1 matching 8 bases. Germline trimming cut 4 bases from V and 7 bases from J; bases unmatched to any gene: 4. Germline lookup yields CDR1 SGHTS and CDR2 YDEGEE. This CDR3 is 13 amino acids long. The CDR3 is CASSPGGEQPQHF. As DNA, the CDR3 is TGTGCCAGCAGCCCAGGGGGCGAGCAGCCCCAGCATTTT.

V gene TRBV11-3 combines with J gene TRBJ2-5; D not resolved. CDR3 length equals 13 residues. CDR1 SGHNT and CDR2 YENEEA come from the germline V gene. V lost 2 bases and J lost 4, with 8 bases in between. CDR3 sequence: CASSLSPVETQYF. The CDR3 DNA reads as TGTGCCAGCAGCTTAAGTCCCGTAGAGACCCAGTACTTC.

The chain combines TRBV21-1 with TRBJ2-3; the table names TRBD2, a call not compared with the DNA. TRBV21-1 is recorded as a pseudogene. The CDR3 spans 14 residues. CDR3 in DNA: TGTGCCAGCATGGGGGGGACTAGCGAAGATACGCAGTATTTT. Residues: CASMGGTSEDTQYF.

In DNA form, the CDR3 reads TGTGCCAGCAGCCCAAACGGGAGCCCCAGCCCCTACGAGCAGTACTTC. This codes for CASSPNGSPSPYEQYF. This chain uses TRBV7-3 with TRBJ2-7; D possibly corresponds to TRBD2 (6 bases). CDR1 is SGHTA and CDR2 is FQGTGA in the germline V gene. With 5 bases removed from V and 2 bases from J, the gap between germline ends came to 19 bases. The CDR3 covers 16 residues.

This clone was picked up a small number of times. V gene TRBV28 combines with J gene TRBJ2-7; D unresolved. There are 13 residues in the CDR3. Looked up from germline, CDR1 is MDHEN and CDR2 is SYDVKM. V shed 6 bases and J shed 1 base, with 10 bases lying between them. In DNA, the CDR3 is TGTGCCAGCAGCGTTATGGGTTCCTACGAGCAGTACTTC. It yields the protein CASSVMGSYEQYF.

The V and J genes are TRBV19 and TRBJ1-3; D gene uncertain. The CDR3 is made up of 16 amino acids. The V gene's germline CDR1 is LNHDA and CDR2 SQIVND (reference sequence). V was trimmed by 0 bases and J by 4 bases, leaving 13 bases between them. The CDR3 sequence: CASSIDAPVAGNTIYF. The CDR3 DNA reads as TGTGCCAGTAGTATAGACGCCCCGGTTGCGGGAAACACCATATATTTT.

The chain joins TRBV7-8 to TRBJ1-2; maybe TRBD1 (6 bases). The CDR3 is 15 residues long. Trimming took 5 bases from V and 3 from J, leaving 16 bases between them. CDR1 SGHVS and CDR2 FQNEAQ come from the germline V gene. The CDR3: CASSPTRGHHYGYTF. In DNA form, the CDR3 reads TGTGCCAGCAGCCCAACCCGGGGGCATCACTATGGCTACACCTTC.

The chain combines TRBV5-1 with TRBJ2-7; TRBD1 agrees at 9 bases. After removal of 3 bases from V and 2 bases from J, the junction contained 9 bases not matched to a gene. This CDR3 comprises 16 residues. Germline V gene lookup returns CDR1 SGHRS and CDR2 YFSETQ. CDR3 in amino acids: CASSSGQGLRTYEQYF. The DNA of the CDR3 is TGCGCCAGCAGCTCCGGACAGGGGCTTAGGACCTACGAGCAGTACTTC.

V and J are TRBV5-4 and TRBJ2-3; D is ambiguous. Germline CDR1 is SGHNT and CDR2 is YYREEE (reference sequence). This CDR3 is built from 16 residues. The V end lost 0 bases, the J end lost 6 bases, and 17 bases lay between the germline ends. The CDR3 protein is CASSLEAARSLDTQYF. The CDR3 nucleotides are TGTGCCAGCAGCTTGGAGGCCGCCAGGTCCCTGGATACGCAGTATTTT.

The rearrangement links TRBV27 to TRBJ1-1; TRBD1 aligns across 7 bases. CDR1 and CDR2 (germline): MNHEY, SMNVEV (reference sequence). Trimming took 3 bases from V and 4 from J; bases not matched to a gene: 8. The CDR3 consists of 15 residues. The CDR3 spells CASSFLSSGGTEAFF. CDR3 bases: TGTGCCAGCAGTTTCCTCTCTTCAGGGGGCACTGAAGCTTTCTTT.